The clone carrying this T cell receptor beta chain was detected many times. The antigen remains unidentified. TCRdb re-analysed the 5' RACE reads in MiXCR, keeping a single row per CDR3 protein. The table lists hundreds of thousands of distinct CDR3 sequences, 10% to 15% of them singletons. This sample was included in a study of CD8 T cells in ankylosing spondylitis. General study points: Clones that were linked to disease were CD8+ and were relatively rare in peripheral blood. Disease-linked clones reportedly concentrated significantly in matched ankylosing spondylitis synovial fluid. Among TCR beta sequences, a motif of eight highly homologous variants appeared characteristic of ankylosing spondylitis blood.

The germline V gene encodes CDR1 ENHRY and CDR2 SYGVKD. The CDR3 runs 14 residues. V lost 3 bases and J lost 4; bases outside the gene matches: 3. The clonotype comes from a male donor with ankylosing spondylitis. This chain joins TRBV10-3 and TRBJ2-5; 9 nucleotides line up with TRBD2. The specimen sequenced was blood, either unsorted or a sorted T cell fraction (not recorded which). CDR3 in DNA: TGTGCCATCAGTGACGTACTAGCGGGAGAGACCCAGTACTTC. Protein: CAISDVLAGETQYF.